These 32 T cell receptor beta chains share one sample of origin, sequenced in a study of blood T cell repertoires in COVID-19. Profiled with immunoSEQ multiplex PCR; TCRdb holds only in-frame clones, not every one. The data hold 150,000 or so clones, with roughly four fifths observed a single time. The sequenced material came from PBMCs or T cells enriched from blood (not recorded which). Receptors originate from a man between 45 and 60 years old who had recovered from COVID-19.

Comment on this clone: This CDR3 is also generated by other DNA sequences in the sample. The chain combines TRBV5-1 with TRBJ1-4; TRBD1 agrees at 8 bases. The CDR3 extends over 14 amino acids. V shed 0 bases and J 5 bases; nucleotides not matched to a gene: 0. Germline V gene lookup returns CDR1 SGHRS and CDR2 YFSETQ. CDR3 coding DNA: TGCGCCAGCAGCTTGGGACAGGGGAATGAAAAACTGTTTTTT. It codes for CASSLGQGNEKLFF.

The rearrangement links TRBV7-3 to TRBJ2-7; 10 nucleotides agree with TRBD2. CDR3 length equals 15 residues. V was clipped by 5 bases and J by 3 bases; unmatched bases: 7. Germline CDR1 and CDR2: SGHTA and FQGTGA. The chain's CDR3 is CASSPQGTSVYEQYF. CDR3 nucleotides: TGTGCCAGCAGCCCGCAGGGGACTAGCGTCTACGAGCAGTACTTC.

The chain joins TRBV5-6 to TRBJ2-7; the match to TRBD1 covers 8 bases. J lost 1 base, V lost 0 bases, and 3 bases had no gene match. The V gene's germline CDR1 is SGHDT and CDR2 YYEEEE. This CDR3 has 15 residues. In nucleotides, the CDR3 is TGTGCCAGCAGCTTGGGTGGGACAGGATCCTACGAGCAGTACTTC. Its translation is CASSLGGTGSYEQYF.

Details on this clone: Other nucleotide sequences in the sample specify the same CDR3. The chain recombines TRBV5-4 with TRBJ2-7, with 9 nucleotides matching TRBD1. The CDR3 contains 14 residues. J gave up 5 bases and V 4 bases, and 7 bases lay outside the gene matches. Germline-derived CDR1 and CDR2 are SGHNT and YYREEE (reference sequence). The DNA of the CDR3 is TGTGCCAGCAGCCCGGGACAGGGAAGACACGAGCAGTACTTC. Translation: CASSPGQGRHEQYF.

V is TRBV30 and J is TRBJ1-2, with 9 bases lining up with TRBD1. The CDR3 is 14 amino acids. V trimming: 6 bases; J trimming: 8 bases; junction bases outside the gene matches: 13. Per germline, CDR1 GTSNPN and CDR2 SVGIG (reference sequence). The CDR3 DNA reads as TGTGCCTGTCTATATACCGGGACAGGGTGGGGCTACACCTTC. Protein: CACLYTGTGWGYTF.

The J gene is TRBJ1-5, the V gene TRBV7-8; D is possibly TRBD1 (6 bases). Between the trimmed V and J ends, which lost 4 bases and 12 bases, there was a span of 10 bases. The CDR3 length is 11 residues. In germline, CDR1 is SGHVS, CDR2 FQNEAQ. CDR3: CASSSQGHQHF. In DNA, the CDR3 is TGTGCCAGCAGCTCACAGGGCCACCAGCATTTT.

This clone was detected only once. The genes are TRBV11-2 and TRBJ1-2; 9 bases agree with TRBD1. This CDR3 spans 14 amino acids. Per the germline V gene, CDR1 is SGHAT and CDR2 is FQNNGV. Trimming at V came to 5 bases and at J to 8 bases, leaving 9 bases not matched to a gene. CDR3 loop: CASSRDRDVGGYTF. The CDR3 DNA sequence: TGTGCCAGCAGCCGGGACAGGGATGTGGGCGGCTACACCTTC.

This clone turned up a few times. The V call is TRBV6-5, the J call TRBJ1-3; no reliable D call. V was trimmed by 5 bases and J by 6 bases, leaving 11 bases between them. Germline V CDR1 and CDR2: MNHEY, SVGAGI. The CDR3 contains 13 residues. The CDR3 bases are TGTGCCAGCAGTCCGACACTCCAAAACACCATATATTTT. Translating gives CASSPTLQNTIYF.

The chain uses TRBV5-1 and TRBJ1-1, with 8 bases aligning to TRBD1. The V segment lost 0 bases and the J segment 5 bases; nucleotides outside the gene matches: 6. The length of the CDR3 is 15 residues. Per germline, CDR1 SGHRS and CDR2 YFSETQ. The CDR3 protein is CASSLARGRGTEAFF. The CDR3 nucleotides are TGCGCCAGCAGCTTGGCCAGGGGGCGCGGAACTGAAGCTTTCTTT.

V gene TRBV28 combines with J gene TRBJ2-5; D remains unclear. The germline CDR1 and CDR2 sequences are MDHEN and SYDVKM. The CDR3 consists of 15 residues. V lost 6 bases and J lost 2, with 16 bases in between. In nucleotides, the CDR3 is TGTGCCAGCAGCCCGCACGCCTCCGGGCAAGAGACCCAGTACTTC. Translated, it gives CASSPHASGQETQYF.

This CDR3 is CASSVGASGGVGEQFF. Written as DNA, the CDR3 is TGTGCCAGCAGCGTAGGGGCTAGCGGGGGTGTTGGTGAGCAGTTCTTC. This chain links TRBV9 with TRBJ2-1, with 10 bases identical to TRBD2. CDR1 is SGDLS, CDR2 YYNGEE, per germline. The CDR3 contains 16 residues. V shed 0 bases, J shed 9 bases, and the junction held 9 bases outside the gene matches.

The CDR3 reads CASSYRDNQPQHF. The CDR3, as DNA: TGTGCCAGCAGTTACCGGGATAATCAGCCCCAGCATTTT. This chain joins TRBV6-2 or TRBV6-3 and TRBJ1-5; no clear D. The germline V gene has CDR1 MNHEY and CDR2 SVGEGT. This CDR3 contains 13 residues. Trimming took off 2 bases at V and 4 bases at J, with 6 bases between the two ends.

The gene calls are TRBV12-5 and TRBJ1-1; 7 bases are shared with TRBD1. CDR1 is LGHNT and CDR2 is FRNRAP in the germline V gene. The ends lost 2 bases at V and 8 bases at J; junction bases unmatched: 5. The CDR3 spans 13 residues. CDR3: CASGLIDRAEAFF. CDR3 coding DNA: TGTGCTAGTGGTTTGATCGACAGGGCAGAAGCTTTCTTT.

The sample holds one count of this clone. The rearrangement links TRBV9 to TRBJ2-3; D uncertain. V lost 0 bases, J lost 2 bases, and 13 bases lay in between. The CDR3 is 16 amino acids. The germline CDR1 and CDR2 sequences are SGDLS and YYNGEE. CDR3 nucleotide sequence: TGTGCCAGCAGCGTAGAATTTGGCCAAACCACAGATACGCAGTATTTT. It codes for CASSVEFGQTTDTQYF.

This rearrangement joins TRBV5-6 to TRBJ1-2, with 9 nucleotides matching TRBD1. The CDR3 has 13 amino acids. After removal of 5 bases from V and 10 bases from J, the junction contained 9 bases not matched to a gene. Per germline, CDR1 SGHDT and CDR2 YYEEEE. CDR3: CASSPRDRVYYTF. DNA for the CDR3: TGTGCCAGCAGTCCCCGGGACAGGGTTTACTACACCTTC. The complete variable domain, with remaining parts taken from reference TRBV5-6 and TRBJ1-2, reads DAGVTQSPTHLIKTRGQQVTLRCSPKSGHDTVSWYQQALGQGPQFIFQYYEEEERQRGNFPDRFSGHQFPNYSSELNVNALLLGDSALYLCASSPRDRVYYTFGSGTRLTVV.

The chain combines TRBV6-5 with TRBJ1-2; possibly TRBD1 for D (5 bases). Germline V gene sequence: CDR1 MNHEY, CDR2 SVGAGI. There are 15 residues in the CDR3. V was cut by 7 bases and J by 4 bases, with 19 bases left in between. The chain's CDR3 is CASTDQRQLLYGYTF. In DNA form, the CDR3 reads TGTGCCAGCACCGACCAACGACAGTTACTCTATGGCTACACCTTC.

The chain has TRBV6-4 and TRBJ2-2; 10 nucleotides align to TRBD1. The germline CDR1 and CDR2 sequences are MRHNA and SNTAGT. This CDR3 region has 15 residues. The V segment lost 4 bases and the J segment 3 bases; nucleotides outside the gene matches: 2. Here the CDR3 reads CASSVGTGDTGELFF. The CDR3 nucleotides read TGTGCCAGCAGTGTTGGGACAGGGGACACCGGGGAGCTGTTTTTT.

The chain has TRBV7-8 and TRBJ2-5; TRBD1 aligns across 8 bases. CDR1 and CDR2 from the germline V gene are SGHVS and FQNEAQ. V gave up 5 bases and J gave up 7 bases; unmatched junction bases: 12. The CDR3 contains 15 residues. CDR3 protein: CASSPGRGQGLTQYF. In DNA form, the CDR3 reads TGTGCCAGCAGCCCGGGCAGGGGGCAAGGGTTGACCCAGTACTTC.

This clone was detected a few times. The chain links TRBV6-5 to TRBJ2-7; 8 bases fit TRBD1. Germline loops: CDR1 MNHEY, CDR2 SVGAGI. There are 14 residues in the CDR3. Trimming cost V 6 bases and J 3 bases; bases outside gene matches: 7. Here the CDR3 reads CASRRDRNIYEQYF. In nucleotides, the CDR3 is TGTGCCAGCAGGCGGGACAGGAATATCTACGAGCAGTACTTC.

This clone has just one count. The chain combines TRBV3-1 (or the pseudogene TRBV3-2) with TRBJ2-5; 16 nucleotides agree with TRBD2. The CDR3 length is 18 residues. From germline, CDR1 is LGHDT and CDR2 YNNKEL (reference sequence). With 4 bases clipped from V and 2 bases from J, the junction kept 7 bases outside the gene matches. CDR3 amino acids: CASSPGTSGGAVQETQYF. CDR3 DNA sequence: TGTGCCAGCAGCCCTGGGACTAGCGGGGGGGCAGTACAAGAGACCCAGTACTTC.

The count of this clone is one. J is TRBJ2-3 and V is TRBV28, with 9 bases matching TRBD2. CDR1 MDHEN and CDR2 SYDVKM come from the germline V gene. This CDR3 spans 17 amino acids. The V gene end was trimmed by 7 bases and the J gene end by 1 base; junction bases not matched to a gene: 12. Here the CDR3 DNA reads TGTGCCAGCAAGGGCATTGGGACTAGCTTGGGCACAGATACGCAGTATTTT. This encodes CASKGIGTSLGTDTQYF.

The CDR3, as DNA: TGTGCCAGCAGCTTGGTCGGGGGGGGCTGGGAGACCCAGTACTTC. Amino acids: CASSLVGGGWETQYF. The V and J genes are TRBV5-5 and TRBJ2-5; 8 bases are a match to TRBD2. Unmatched junction bases numbered 6, after V lost 0 bases and J lost 5 bases. Germline values: CDR1 SGHKS, CDR2 YYEKEE (reference sequence). This CDR3 comprises 15 residues.

The chain carries TRBV5-1 and TRBJ1-1; D may be TRBD1 (5 bases). The CDR3 consists of 16 residues. Trimming left V 0 bases short and J 2 bases short, with 14 bases between. CDR1 SGHRS and CDR2 YFSETQ come from the germline V gene. CDR3 in amino acids: CASSLGPQGTNTEAFF. CDR3 nucleotide sequence: TGCGCCAGCAGCTTGGGGCCGCAGGGAACCAACACTGAAGCTTTCTTT.

V gene TRBV19 combines with J gene TRBJ1-1; no clear D. Germline CDR1 is LNHDA and CDR2 is SQIVND (reference sequence). Trimming pared 5 bases from V and 0 bases from J, leaving 13 bases between. The length of the CDR3 is 15 residues. CDR3 bases: TGTGCCAGTAGTTCAGGACTGTCGATGAACACTGAAGCTTTCTTT. Translation gives CASSSGLSMNTEAFF.

V and J are TRBV19 and TRBJ2-3; D is possibly TRBD1 (5 bases). With 1 base removed from V and 6 bases from J, the gap between germline ends came to 20 bases. Germline V gene sequence: CDR1 LNHDA, CDR2 SQIVND (reference sequence). This CDR3 is 17 amino acids long. The CDR3 sequence: CASSIARQGLRFDTQYF. In DNA form, the CDR3 reads TGTGCCAGTAGTATAGCCCGCCAGGGCCTCCGTTTCGATACGCAGTATTTT.

This clone was observed a handful of times. The chain uses TRBV14 and TRBJ2-1; no definite D call. Germline CDR1 SGHDN, CDR2 FVKESK. Trimming removed 1 base from V and 8 bases from J, with 9 bases in between. CDR3 length equals 13 residues. The chain's CDR3 is CASSQALSDEQFF. In DNA, the CDR3 is TGTGCCAGCAGCCAAGCCCTCAGCGATGAGCAGTTCTTC.

This sequence joins TRBV11-3 and TRBJ2-1; maybe TRBD2 (6 bases). Germline loops: CDR1 SGHNT, CDR2 YENEEA. The V end was cut by 0 bases, the J end by 5 bases, with 20 bases between. The CDR3 is 18 residues long. CDR3 DNA sequence: TGTGCCAGCAGCTTAGATCAGGGCGGGACGGCAAGCCACAATGAGCAGTTCTTC. As protein: CASSLDQGGTASHNEQFF. Together with reference TRBV11-3 and TRBJ2-1, the CDR3 gives the full variable domain: EAGVVQSPRYKIIEKKQPVAFWCNPISGHNTLYWYLQNLGQGPELLIRYENEEAVDDSQLPKDRFSAERLKGVDSTLKIQPAELGDSAVYLCASSLDQGGTASHNEQFFGPGTRLTVL.

The chain carries TRBV11-1 and TRBJ1-6, with 8 bases identical to TRBD1. This CDR3 comprises 14 residues. Trimming removed 4 bases from V and 10 bases from J; junction bases left unmatched: 6. Germline CDR1 and CDR2: SGHAT and FQDESV (reference sequence). The CDR3 DNA follows: TGTGCCAGCAGCTCCTTGACAGGGGACTCACCCCTCCACTTT. This sequence encodes CASSSLTGDSPLHF.

The chain has TRBV6-5 and TRBJ1-6; 8 nucleotides line up with TRBD1. V trimming: 4 bases; J trimming: 6 bases; junction bases outside the gene matches: 5. This CDR3 contains 15 residues. Per germline, CDR1 MNHEY and CDR2 SVGAGI. As DNA, the CDR3 is TGTGCCAGCAGTTCCCGGACAGGGTTTAATTCACCCCTCCACTTT. As protein: CASSSRTGFNSPLHF.

This clone has just one count. The rearrangement links TRBV19 to TRBJ1-4; D not resolved. The CDR3 spans 15 residues. V was shortened by 6 bases and J by 8 bases, with 19 bases between the two germline ends. Germline V lookup: CDR1 LNHDA, CDR2 SQIVND (reference sequence). The CDR3 DNA sequence: TGTGCCAGTAGAAGCTCAGGCCAGCCTCAGGAAAAACTGTTTTTT. Protein: CASRSSGQPQEKLFF.

The chain combines TRBV7-9 with TRBJ1-5, with TRBD1 as a possible D gene (5 bases). This CDR3 spans 14 amino acids. Deletions cut 3 bases from V and 1 base from J, with 7 bases between. Per the germline V gene, CDR1 is SEHNR and CDR2 is FQNEAQ (reference sequence). CDR3 nucleotide sequence: TGTGCCAGCAGCTTCGCAGGGAGCAATCAGCCCCAGCATTTT. Residues: CASSFAGSNQPQHF.

The V and J genes are TRBV11-3 and TRBJ2-5; TRBD1 matches at 10 bases. V was pared by 4 bases and J by 6 bases, with 8 bases of the junction left unmatched. The CDR3 spans 15 residues. Germline V gene sequence: CDR1 SGHNT, CDR2 YENEEA. CDR3 sequence: CASSSGTGVDKTQYF. The CDR3 nucleotides read TGTGCCAGCAGCTCCGGGACAGGGGTGGATAAGACCCAGTACTTC.